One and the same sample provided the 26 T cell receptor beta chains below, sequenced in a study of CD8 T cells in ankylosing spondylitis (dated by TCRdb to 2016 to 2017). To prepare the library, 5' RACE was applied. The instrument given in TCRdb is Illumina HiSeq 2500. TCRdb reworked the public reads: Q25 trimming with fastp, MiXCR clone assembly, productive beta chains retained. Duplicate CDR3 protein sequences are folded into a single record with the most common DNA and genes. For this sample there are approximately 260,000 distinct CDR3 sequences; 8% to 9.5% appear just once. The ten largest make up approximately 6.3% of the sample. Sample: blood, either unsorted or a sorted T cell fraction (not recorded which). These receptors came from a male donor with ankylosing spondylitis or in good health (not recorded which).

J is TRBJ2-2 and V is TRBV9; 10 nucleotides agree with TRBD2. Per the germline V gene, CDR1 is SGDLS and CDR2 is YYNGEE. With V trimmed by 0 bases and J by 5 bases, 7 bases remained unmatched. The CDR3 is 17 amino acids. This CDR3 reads CASSVEAGGRRTGELFF. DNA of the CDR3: TGTGCCAGCAGCGTAGAAGCGGGGGGGCGCCGGACCGGGGAGCTGTTTTTT.

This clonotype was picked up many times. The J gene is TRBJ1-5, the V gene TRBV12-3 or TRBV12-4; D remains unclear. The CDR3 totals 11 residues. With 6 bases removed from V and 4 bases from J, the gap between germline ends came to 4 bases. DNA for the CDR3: TGTGCCAGCAGCCAAAATCAGCCCCAGCATTTT. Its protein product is CASSQNQPQHF.

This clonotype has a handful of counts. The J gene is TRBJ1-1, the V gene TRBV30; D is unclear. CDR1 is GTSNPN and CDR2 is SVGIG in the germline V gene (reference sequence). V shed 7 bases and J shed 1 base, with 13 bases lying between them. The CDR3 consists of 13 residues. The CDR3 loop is CAFHPKRNTEAFF. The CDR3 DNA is TGTGCCTTCCACCCCAAGAGGAACACTGAAGCTTTCTTT.

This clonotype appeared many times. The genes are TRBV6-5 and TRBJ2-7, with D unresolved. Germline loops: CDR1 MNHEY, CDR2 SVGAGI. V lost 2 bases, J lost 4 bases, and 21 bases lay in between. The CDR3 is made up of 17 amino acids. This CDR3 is CASSYPQYRSDPYEQYF. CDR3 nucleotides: TGTGCCAGCAGTTACCCCCAATACCGGAGTGATCCTTACGAGCAGTACTTC.

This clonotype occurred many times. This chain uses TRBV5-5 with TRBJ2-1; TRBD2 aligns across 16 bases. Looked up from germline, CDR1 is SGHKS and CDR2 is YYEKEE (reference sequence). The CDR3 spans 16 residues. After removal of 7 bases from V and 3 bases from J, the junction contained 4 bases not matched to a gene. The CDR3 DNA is TGTGCCAGCGGGACTAGCGGGAGGGCTAACTACAATGAGCAGTTCTTC. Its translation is CASGTSGRANYNEQFF.

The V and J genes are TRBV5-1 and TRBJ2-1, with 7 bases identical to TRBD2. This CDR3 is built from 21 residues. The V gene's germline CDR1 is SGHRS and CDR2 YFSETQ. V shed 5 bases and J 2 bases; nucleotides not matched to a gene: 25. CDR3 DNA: TGCGCCAGCAGGCTGGAGGGGCCGGGACTAACTCCTGGCGGTGCCTACAATGAGCAGTTCTTC. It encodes CASRLEGPGLTPGGAYNEQFF.

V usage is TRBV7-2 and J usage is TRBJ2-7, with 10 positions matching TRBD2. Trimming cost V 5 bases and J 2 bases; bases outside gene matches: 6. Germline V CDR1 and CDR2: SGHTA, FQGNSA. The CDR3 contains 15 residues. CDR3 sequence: CASSRSSGRPYEQYF. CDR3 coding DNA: TGTGCCAGCAGCCGTTCTAGCGGGAGACCCTACGAGCAGTACTTC.

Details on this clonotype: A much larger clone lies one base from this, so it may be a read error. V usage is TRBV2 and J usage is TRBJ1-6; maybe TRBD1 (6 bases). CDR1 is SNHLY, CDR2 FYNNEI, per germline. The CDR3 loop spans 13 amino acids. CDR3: CASSEARDTLAPF. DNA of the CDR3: TGTGCCAGCAGTGAAGCGAGGGACACACTTGCTCCCTTT. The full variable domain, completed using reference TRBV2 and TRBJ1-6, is EPEVTQTPSHQVTQMGQEVILRCVPISNHLYFYWYRQILGQKVEFLVSFYNNEISEKSEIFDDQFSVERPDGSNFTLKIRSTKLEDSAMYFCASSEARDTLAPFGNGTRLTVT.

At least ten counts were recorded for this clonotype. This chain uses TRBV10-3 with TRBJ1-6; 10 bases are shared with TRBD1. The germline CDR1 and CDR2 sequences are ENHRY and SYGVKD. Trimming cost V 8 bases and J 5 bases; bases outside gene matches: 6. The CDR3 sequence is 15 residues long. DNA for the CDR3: TGTGCCATCGGGGCCGGGACAGGGGATAATTCACCCCTCCACTTT. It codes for CAIGAGTGDNSPLHF.

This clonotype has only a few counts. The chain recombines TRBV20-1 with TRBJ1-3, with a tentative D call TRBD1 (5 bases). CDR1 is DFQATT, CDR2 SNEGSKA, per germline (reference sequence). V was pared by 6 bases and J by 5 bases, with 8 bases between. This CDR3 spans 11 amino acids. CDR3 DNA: TGCAGTGCCGCGGGACGAAACACCATATATTTT. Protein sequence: CSAAGRNTIYF.

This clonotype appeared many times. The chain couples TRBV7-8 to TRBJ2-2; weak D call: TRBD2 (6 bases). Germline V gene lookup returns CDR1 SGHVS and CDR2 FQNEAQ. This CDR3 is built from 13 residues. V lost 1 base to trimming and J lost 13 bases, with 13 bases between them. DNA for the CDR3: TGTGCCAGCAGCTTAGGAACCACTAGCAGGCTGTTTTTT. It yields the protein CASSLGTTSRLFF. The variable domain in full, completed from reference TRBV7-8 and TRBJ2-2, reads GAGVSQSPRYKVAKRGQDVALRCDPISGHVSLFWYQQALGQGPEFLTYFQNEAQLDKSGLPSDRFFAERPEGSVSTLKIQRTQQEDSAVYLCASSLGTTSRLFFGEGSRLTVL.

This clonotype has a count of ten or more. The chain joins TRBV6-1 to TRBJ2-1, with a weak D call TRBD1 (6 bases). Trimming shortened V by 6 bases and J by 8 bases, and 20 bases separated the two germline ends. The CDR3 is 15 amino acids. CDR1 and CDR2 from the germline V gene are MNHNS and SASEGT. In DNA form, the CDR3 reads TGTGCCAGCAGCCGGGACATATCTGGGGGTTATGAGCAGTTCTTC. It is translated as CASSRDISGGYEQFF.

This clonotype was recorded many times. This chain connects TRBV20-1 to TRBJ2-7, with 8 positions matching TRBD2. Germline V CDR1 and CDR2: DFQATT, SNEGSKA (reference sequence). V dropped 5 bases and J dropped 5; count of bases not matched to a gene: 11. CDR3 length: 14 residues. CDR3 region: CSAGAGTSFHEQYF. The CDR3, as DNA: TGCAGTGCTGGCGCCGGGACTAGTTTCCACGAGCAGTACTTC.

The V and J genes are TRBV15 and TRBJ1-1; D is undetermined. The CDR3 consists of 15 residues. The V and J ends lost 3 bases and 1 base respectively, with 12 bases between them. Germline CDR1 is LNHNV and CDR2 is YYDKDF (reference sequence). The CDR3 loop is CATSRDRTGNTEAFF. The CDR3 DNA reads TGTGCCACCAGCAGGGATCGGACTGGGAACACTGAAGCTTTCTTT.

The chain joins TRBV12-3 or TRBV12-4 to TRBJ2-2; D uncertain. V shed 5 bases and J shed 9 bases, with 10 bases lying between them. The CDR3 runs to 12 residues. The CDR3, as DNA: TGTGCCAGCAGTCTCTCCGTTTGGGAGCTGTTTTTT. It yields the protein CASSLSVWELFF.

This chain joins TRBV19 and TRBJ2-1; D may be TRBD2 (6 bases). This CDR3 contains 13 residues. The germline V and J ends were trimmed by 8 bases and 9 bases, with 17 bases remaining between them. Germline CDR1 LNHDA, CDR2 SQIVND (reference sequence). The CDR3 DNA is TGTGCCAGTCGGGCTAGCGCTACGAGTGAGCAGTTCTTC. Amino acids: CASRASATSEQFF.

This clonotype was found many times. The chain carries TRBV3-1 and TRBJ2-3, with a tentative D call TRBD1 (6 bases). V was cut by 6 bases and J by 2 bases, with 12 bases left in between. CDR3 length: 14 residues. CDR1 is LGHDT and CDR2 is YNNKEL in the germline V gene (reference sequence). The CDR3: CASSGQFATDTQYF. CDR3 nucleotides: TGTGCCAGCAGTGGACAGTTCGCCACAGATACGCAGTATTTT.

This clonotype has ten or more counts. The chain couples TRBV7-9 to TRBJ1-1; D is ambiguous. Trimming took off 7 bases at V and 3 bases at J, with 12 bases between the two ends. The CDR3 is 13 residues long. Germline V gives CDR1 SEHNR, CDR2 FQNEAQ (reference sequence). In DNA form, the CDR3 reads TGTGCCAGCACGGCCCTAAGGGACACTGAAGCTTTCTTT. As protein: CASTALRDTEAFF.

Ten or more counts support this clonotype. CDR3 sequence: CASRISGGSYNEQFF. Here the CDR3 DNA reads TGTGCCAGCAGAATCAGCGGGGGCTCCTACAATGAGCAGTTCTTC. V usage is TRBV7-2 and J usage is TRBJ2-1; the match to TRBD2 covers 8 bases. Germline V CDR1 and CDR2: SGHTA, FQGNSA. J gave up 0 bases and V 6 bases, and 4 bases lay outside the gene matches. This CDR3 region has 15 residues.

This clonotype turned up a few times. The CDR3 nucleotides are TGCGCCAGCAGCCCGCGGACTAGGAGCACAGATACGCAGTATTTT. This encodes CASSPRTRSTDTQYF. This chain joins TRBV5-1 and TRBJ2-3; TRBD2 aligns across 7 bases. Germline trimming cut 4 bases from V and 0 bases from J; bases unmatched to any gene: 5. Per germline, CDR1 SGHRS and CDR2 YFSETQ. The CDR3 runs to 15 residues.

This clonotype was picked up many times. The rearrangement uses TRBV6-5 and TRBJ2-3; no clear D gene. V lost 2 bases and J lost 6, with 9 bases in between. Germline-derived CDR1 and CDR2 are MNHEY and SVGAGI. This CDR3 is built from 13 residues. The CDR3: CASSYVGPDTQYF. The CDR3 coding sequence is TGTGCCAGCAGTTACGTGGGTCCCGATACGCAGTATTTT.

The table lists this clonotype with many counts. The CDR3 loop is CASSLDSTYNEQFF. In DNA form, the CDR3 reads TGTGCCAGCAGCTTGGACAGTACCTACAATGAGCAGTTCTTC. The V call is TRBV7-2, the J call TRBJ2-1; the D gene is possibly TRBD1 (6 bases). Between the trimmed V and J ends, which lost 3 bases and 2 bases, there was a span of 8 bases. The CDR3 runs to 14 residues. CDR1 and CDR2 from the germline V gene are SGHTA and FQGNSA.

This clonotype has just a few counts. CDR3 protein: CASSTGSRYSPLHF. Here the CDR3 DNA reads TGCGCCAGCAGCACCGGGAGCCGATATTCACCCCTCCACTTT. J is TRBJ1-6 and V is TRBV5-1; D uncertain. V lost 4 bases, J lost 8 bases, and 13 bases lay in between. The CDR3 consists of 14 residues. In germline, CDR1 is SGHRS, CDR2 YFSETQ.

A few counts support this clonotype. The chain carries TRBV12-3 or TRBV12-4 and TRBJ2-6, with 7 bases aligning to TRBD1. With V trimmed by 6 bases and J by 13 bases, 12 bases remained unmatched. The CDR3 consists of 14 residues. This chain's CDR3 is CASRPGGSTGVLTF. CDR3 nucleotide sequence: TGTGCCAGCAGGCCAGGGGGTTCCACTGGGGTCCTGACTTTC.

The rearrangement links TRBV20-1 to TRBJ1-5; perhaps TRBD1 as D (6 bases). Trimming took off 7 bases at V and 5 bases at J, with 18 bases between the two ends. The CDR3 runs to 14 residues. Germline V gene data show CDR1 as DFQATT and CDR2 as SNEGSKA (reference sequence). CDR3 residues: CSGPDRLVDQPQHF. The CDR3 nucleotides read TGCAGTGGGCCTGACAGGTTGGTGGATCAGCCCCAGCATTTT.

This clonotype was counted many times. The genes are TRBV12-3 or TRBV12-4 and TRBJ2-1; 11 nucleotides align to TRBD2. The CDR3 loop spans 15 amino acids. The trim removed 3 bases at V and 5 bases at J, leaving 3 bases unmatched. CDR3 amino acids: CASSFRLAGNNEQFF. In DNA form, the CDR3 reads TGTGCCAGCAGTTTCCGACTAGCGGGGAACAATGAGCAGTTCTTC.